This T cell receptor (beta chain) was found in a study of blood T cell repertoires in COVID-19. Overall study context: There were acute and convalescent COVID-19 samples, and they came from the United States, Italy and Spain. The analysed material was cDNA or gDNA that came from T cells, B-cell-depleted T cells, or PBMCs.

TCRdb keeps only in-frame clones here, not all; method: immunoSEQ multiplex PCR. Found here are approximately 220,000 clones, approximately 86% of them singletons; the top ten hold about 3.8%. With V trimmed by 7 bases and J by 6 bases, 8 bases remained unmatched. CDR3 length equals 14 residues. Germline CDR1 reads SNHLY; CDR2 reads FYNNEI. This receptor was identified in a woman between 40 and 50 years old with acute COVID-19. Sequencing used PBMCs or T cells enriched from blood (not recorded which). The gene calls are TRBV2 and TRBJ2-1; 8 nucleotides line up with TRBD2. The CDR3 loop is CASTSGLEGNEQFF. For the CDR3, the DNA is TGTGCCAGCACCTCGGGACTAGAAGGCAATGAGCAGTTCTTC.